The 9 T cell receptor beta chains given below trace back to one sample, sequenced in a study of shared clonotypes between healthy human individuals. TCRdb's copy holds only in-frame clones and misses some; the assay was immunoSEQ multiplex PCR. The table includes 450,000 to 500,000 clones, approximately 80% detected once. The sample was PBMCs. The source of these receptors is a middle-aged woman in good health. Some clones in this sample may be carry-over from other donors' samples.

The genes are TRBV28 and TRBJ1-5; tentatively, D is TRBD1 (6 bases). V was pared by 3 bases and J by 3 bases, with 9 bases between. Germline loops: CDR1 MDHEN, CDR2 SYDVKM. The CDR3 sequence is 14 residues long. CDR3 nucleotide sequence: TGTGCCAGCAGTTTTCAGGGGACCAATCAGCCCCAGCATTTT. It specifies CASSFQGTNQPQHF. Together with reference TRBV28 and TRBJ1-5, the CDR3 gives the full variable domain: DVKVTQSSRYLVKRTGEKVFLECVQDMDHENMFWYRQDPGLGLRLIYFSYDVKMKEKGDIPEGYSVSREKKERFSLILESASTNQTSMYLCASSFQGTNQPQHFGDGTRLSIL.

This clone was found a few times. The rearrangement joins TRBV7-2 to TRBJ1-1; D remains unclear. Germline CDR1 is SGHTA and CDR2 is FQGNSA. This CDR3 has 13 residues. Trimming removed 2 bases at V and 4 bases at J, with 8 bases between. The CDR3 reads CASSLRMSTEAFF. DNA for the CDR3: TGTGCCAGCAGCTTACGAATGAGCACTGAAGCTTTCTTT.

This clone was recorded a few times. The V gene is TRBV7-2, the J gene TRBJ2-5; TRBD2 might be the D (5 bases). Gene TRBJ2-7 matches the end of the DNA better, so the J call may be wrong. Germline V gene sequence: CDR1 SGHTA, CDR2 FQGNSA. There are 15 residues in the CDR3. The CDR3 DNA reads TGTGCCAGCAGCTTAACGGGGTCATTCTCCTACGAGCAGTACTTC. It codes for CASSLTGSFSYEQYF.

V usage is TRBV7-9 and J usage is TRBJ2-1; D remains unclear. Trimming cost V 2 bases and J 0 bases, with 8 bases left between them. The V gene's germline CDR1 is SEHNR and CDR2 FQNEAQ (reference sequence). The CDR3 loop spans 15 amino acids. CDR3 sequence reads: CASSLRVVSYNEQFF. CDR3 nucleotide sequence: TGTGCCAGCAGCTTAAGGGTGGTCTCCTACAATGAGCAGTTCTTC.

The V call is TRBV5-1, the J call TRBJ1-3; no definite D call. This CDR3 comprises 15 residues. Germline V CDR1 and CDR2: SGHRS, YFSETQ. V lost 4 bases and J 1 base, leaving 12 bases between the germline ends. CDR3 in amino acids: CASSPQRRSGNTIYF. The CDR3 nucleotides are TGCGCCAGCAGCCCCCAAAGGAGATCTGGAAACACCATATATTTT.

This CDR3 reads CASSTGPRNSGANVLTF. DNA for the CDR3: TGTGCCAGCAGCACCGGACCGAGAAACTCTGGGGCCAACGTCCTGACTTTC. The chain joins TRBV4-2 to TRBJ2-6; no reliable D call. The CDR3 has 17 residues. V lost 5 bases, J lost 0 bases, and 14 bases lay in between. CDR1 is LGHNA, CDR2 YNFKEQ, per germline.

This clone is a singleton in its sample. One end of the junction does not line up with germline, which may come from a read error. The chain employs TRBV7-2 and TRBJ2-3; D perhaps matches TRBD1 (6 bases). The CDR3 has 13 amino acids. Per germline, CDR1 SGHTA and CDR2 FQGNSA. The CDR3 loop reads CASSTQGSSRRHF. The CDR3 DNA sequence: TGTGCCAGCAGCACCCAGGGGTCCTCAAGGAGGCATTTT.

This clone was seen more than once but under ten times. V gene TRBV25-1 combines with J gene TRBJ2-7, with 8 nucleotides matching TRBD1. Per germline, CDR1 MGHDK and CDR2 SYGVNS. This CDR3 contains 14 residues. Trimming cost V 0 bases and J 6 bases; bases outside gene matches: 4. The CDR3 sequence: CASSEYGRGREQYF. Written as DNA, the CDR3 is TGTGCCAGCAGTGAATACGGCAGGGGGCGCGAGCAGTACTTC.

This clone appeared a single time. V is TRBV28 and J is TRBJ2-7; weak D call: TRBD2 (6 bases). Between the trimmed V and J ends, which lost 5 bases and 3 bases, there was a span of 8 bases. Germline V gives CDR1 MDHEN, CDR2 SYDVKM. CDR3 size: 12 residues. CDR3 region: CASSPAGYEQYF. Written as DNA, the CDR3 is TGTGCCAGCAGTCCAGCGGGCTACGAGCAGTACTTC.